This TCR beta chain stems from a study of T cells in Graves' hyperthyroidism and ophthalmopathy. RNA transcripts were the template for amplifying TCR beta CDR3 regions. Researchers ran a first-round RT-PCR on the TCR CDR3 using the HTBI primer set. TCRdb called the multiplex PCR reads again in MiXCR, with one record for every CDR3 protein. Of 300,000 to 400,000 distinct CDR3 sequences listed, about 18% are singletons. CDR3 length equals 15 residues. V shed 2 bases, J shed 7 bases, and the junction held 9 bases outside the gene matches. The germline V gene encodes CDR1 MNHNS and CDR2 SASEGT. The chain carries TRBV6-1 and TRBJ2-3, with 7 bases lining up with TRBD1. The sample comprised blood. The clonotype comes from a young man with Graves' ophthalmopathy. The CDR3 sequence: CASSERGTDPYTQYF. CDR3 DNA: TGTGCCAGCAGTGAAAGGGGGACAGACCCCTATACGCAGTATTTT.